The rows below give T cell receptor beta chains drawn from one sample of a study of blood T cell repertoires in COVID-19. Measured with immunoSEQ multiplex PCR; TCRdb has only the in-frame clones, and not every one. The repertoire holds about 270,000 clones, with around nine tenths as singletons. Source material: peripheral blood. Receptors originate from a middle-aged man with active or convalescent COVID-19. Both conserved end residues are part of each CDR3. A D gene is named only where the DNA matches it firmly. Clone size is stated in some rows and not others, as once, few, many or a class when expanded.

cdr3_length: 13
j_call: TRBJ1-2
v_call: TRBV18
clone_size: few
d_call: -
cdr3_aa: CASSRGENYGYTF
cdr3_nt: TGTGCCAGCTCACGGGGCGAGAACTATGGCTACACCTTC

cdr3_length: 15
j_call: TRBJ2-1
v_call: TRBV5-5
clone_size: -
d_call: TRBD2
cdr3_aa: CASSLTSGSTVEQFF
cdr3_nt: TGTGCCAGCAGCTTGACTAGCGGGAGTACTGTTGAGCAGTTCTTC

cdr3_length: 14
j_call: TRBJ2-5
v_call: TRBV7-9
clone_size: -
d_call: TRBD1
cdr3_aa: CASSFGTGEGTQYF
cdr3_nt: TGTGCCAGCAGCTTTGGGACAGGGGAGGGGACCCAGTACTTC

cdr3_length: 11
j_call: TRBJ2-1
v_call: TRBV19
clone_size: -
d_call: TRBD1
cdr3_aa: CASSRTGEQFF
cdr3_nt: TGTGCCAGTAGTAGGACAGGTGAGCAGTTCTTC

cdr3_length: 15
j_call: TRBJ1-4
v_call: TRBV27
clone_size: -
d_call: TRBD1
cdr3_aa: CASSSQGATNEKLFF
cdr3_nt: TGTGCCAGCAGTTCACAGGGGGCCACTAATGAAAAACTGTTTTTT

cdr3_length: 16
j_call: TRBJ2-1
v_call: TRBV7-6
clone_size: -
d_call: -
cdr3_aa: CASSLLPPDRPDEQFF
cdr3_nt: TGTGCCAGCAGCTTACTTCCACCGGACAGACCCGATGAGCAGTTCTTC

cdr3_length: 14
j_call: TRBJ1-2
v_call: TRBV6-2/TRBV6-3
clone_size: once
d_call: TRBD1
cdr3_aa: CASSYDRGQYGYTF
cdr3_nt: TGTGCCAGCAGTTACGACAGGGGGCAGTATGGCTACACCTTC

cdr3_length: 16
j_call: TRBJ2-7
v_call: TRBV6-1
clone_size: -
d_call: -
cdr3_aa: CASSEAGAISDYEQYF
cdr3_nt: TGTGCCAGCAGTGAAGCGGGGGCAATTAGCGACTACGAGCAGTACTTC

cdr3_length: 14
j_call: TRBJ1-5
v_call: TRBV12-5
clone_size: -
d_call: TRBD1
cdr3_aa: CASGTGQGLQPQHF
cdr3_nt: TGTGCTAGTGGTACTGGACAGGGGCTTCAGCCCCAGCATTTT

cdr3_length: 10
j_call: TRBJ2-1
v_call: TRBV5-5
clone_size: -
d_call: -
cdr3_aa: CASSSREQFF
cdr3_nt: TGTGCCAGCAGCTCGCGGGAGCAGTTCTTC

cdr3_length: 14
j_call: TRBJ1-1
v_call: TRBV5-4
clone_size: once
d_call: -
cdr3_aa: CASSSGGSGTEAFF
cdr3_nt: TGTGCCAGCAGCTCCGGAGGATCGGGCACTGAAGCTTTCTTT

cdr3_length: 14
j_call: TRBJ1-2
v_call: TRBV6-2/TRBV6-3
clone_size: -
d_call: TRBD1
cdr3_aa: CASRRSGTVYGYTF
cdr3_nt: TGTGCCAGCCGCCGTTCAGGGACAGTCTATGGCTACACCTTC

cdr3_length: 13
j_call: TRBJ1-2
v_call: TRBV12-3/TRBV12-4
clone_size: -
d_call: -
cdr3_aa: CASSGRGGDGYTF
cdr3_nt: TGTGCCAGCAGTGGCCGGGGGGGCGATGGCTACACCTTC

cdr3_length: 14
j_call: TRBJ1-1
v_call: TRBV28
clone_size: -
d_call: -
cdr3_aa: CASSLQGLGTEAFF
cdr3_nt: TGTGCCAGCAGTTTACAGGGGCTAGGGACTGAAGCTTTCTTT

cdr3_length: 16
j_call: TRBJ2-3
v_call: TRBV29-1
clone_size: -
d_call: TRBD2
cdr3_aa: CSSDPPLAGEADTQYF
cdr3_nt: TGCAGCTCCGACCCACCACTAGCGGGAGAAGCAGATACGCAGTATTTT

cdr3_length: 18
j_call: TRBJ1-5
v_call: TRBV28
clone_size: -
d_call: -
cdr3_aa: CASSFAWAGGSGNQPQHF
cdr3_nt: TGTGCCAGCAGTTTTGCCTGGGCGGGGGGCTCGGGCAATCAGCCCCAGCATTTT

cdr3_length: 14
j_call: TRBJ1-2
v_call: TRBV5-4
clone_size: few
d_call: -
cdr3_aa: CASSLVGGEDGYTF
cdr3_nt: TGTGCCAGCAGCTTAGTGGGAGGGGAGGATGGCTACACCTTC

cdr3_length: 22
j_call: TRBJ2-7
v_call: TRBV7-2
clone_size: once
d_call: TRBD2
cdr3_aa: CASSLALAAGLAGGPGAYEQYF
cdr3_nt: TGTGCCAGCAGCTTAGCGTTGGCGGCTGGACTAGCGGGAGGGCCAGGGGCCTACGAGCAGTACTTC

cdr3_length: 17
j_call: TRBJ2-3
v_call: TRBV7-9
clone_size: -
d_call: -
cdr3_aa: CASSSSTQGGVTDTQYF
cdr3_nt: TGTGCCAGCAGCTCTTCCACACAGGGGGGGGTCACAGATACGCAGTATTTT

cdr3_length: 16
j_call: TRBJ1-1
v_call: TRBV2
clone_size: once
d_call: -
cdr3_aa: CASSDDGGRGNTEAFF
cdr3_nt: TGTGCCAGCAGCGACGACGGAGGTCGGGGGAACACTGAAGCTTTCTTT

cdr3_length: 16
j_call: TRBJ2-1
v_call: TRBV5-1
clone_size: -
d_call: -
cdr3_aa: CASSLGQSWPDNEQFF
cdr3_nt: TGCGCCAGCAGCTTGGGACAGAGTTGGCCCGATAATGAGCAGTTCTTC

cdr3_length: 18
j_call: TRBJ2-1
v_call: TRBV19
clone_size: -
d_call: TRBD2
cdr3_aa: CASSIKGTSGGSYNEQFF
cdr3_nt: TGTGCCAGTAGTATAAAAGGGACTAGCGGGGGGTCGTACAATGAGCAGTTCTTC

cdr3_length: 14
j_call: TRBJ1-2
v_call: TRBV11-3
clone_size: -
d_call: -
cdr3_aa: CASSSTDGNYGYTF
cdr3_nt: TGTGCCAGCAGCTCAACCGACGGGAACTATGGCTACACCTTC

cdr3_length: 13
j_call: TRBJ1-4
v_call: TRBV19
clone_size: -
d_call: -
cdr3_aa: CASNPGYDEKLFF
cdr3_nt: TGTGCCAGTAATCCGGGGTATGATGAAAAACTGTTTTTT

cdr3_length: 12
j_call: TRBJ2-3
v_call: TRBV30
clone_size: -
d_call: -
cdr3_aa: CAWSTDLLTQYF
cdr3_nt: TGTGCCTGGAGTACGGACTTATTAACGCAGTATTTT

cdr3_length: 14
j_call: TRBJ2-5
v_call: TRBV5-5
clone_size: -
d_call: -
cdr3_aa: CASSLVTSQETQYF
cdr3_nt: TGTGCCAGCAGCTTGGTTACCAGCCAAGAGACCCAGTACTTC

cdr3_length: 14
j_call: TRBJ2-5
v_call: TRBV5-6
clone_size: -
d_call: -
cdr3_aa: CASSLRGHGETQYF
cdr3_nt: TGTGCCAGCAGCTTGAGGGGTCATGGAGAGACCCAGTACTTC

cdr3_length: 15
j_call: TRBJ2-1
v_call: TRBV6-1
clone_size: once
d_call: -
cdr3_aa: CASSEVRSSYNEQFF
cdr3_nt: TGTGCCAGCAGTGAAGTCCGGAGCTCCTACAATGAGCAGTTCTTC

cdr3_length: 14
j_call: TRBJ1-4
v_call: TRBV6-5
clone_size: -
d_call: -
cdr3_aa: CASSPGQIQEKLFF
cdr3_nt: TGTGCCAGCAGTCCAGGACAGATACAGGAAAAACTGTTTTTT

cdr3_length: 13
j_call: TRBJ1-5
v_call: TRBV18
clone_size: -
d_call: -
cdr3_aa: CASSPVAGQPQHF
cdr3_nt: TGTGCCAGCTCACCCGTGGCGGGTCAGCCCCAGCATTTT

cdr3_length: 15
j_call: TRBJ1-1
v_call: TRBV18
clone_size: -
d_call: -
cdr3_aa: CASSPENTGWAEAFF
cdr3_nt: TGTGCCAGCTCACCAGAAAACACCGGATGGGCAGAAGCTTTCTTT

cdr3_length: 15
j_call: TRBJ2-7
v_call: TRBV25-1
clone_size: -
d_call: TRBD1
cdr3_aa: CASSETPGQGAEQYF
cdr3_nt: TGTGCCAGCAGTGAGACACCGGGACAGGGGGCCGAGCAGTACTTC

cdr3_length: 15
j_call: TRBJ1-2
v_call: TRBV24-1
clone_size: -
d_call: TRBD1
cdr3_aa: CATSDPSGTAYGYTF
cdr3_nt: TGTGCCACCAGTGACCCTTCCGGGACAGCTTATGGCTACACCTTC

cdr3_length: 15
j_call: TRBJ2-2
v_call: TRBV9
clone_size: -
d_call: -
cdr3_aa: CASSRSSVRPGELFF
cdr3_nt: TGTGCCAGCAGTCGCTCAAGCGTACGTCCCGGGGAGCTGTTTTTT

cdr3_length: 11
j_call: TRBJ2-5
v_call: TRBV2
clone_size: -
d_call: -
cdr3_aa: CASTRSETQYF
cdr3_nt: TGTGCCAGCACTAGGAGCGAGACCCAGTACTTC

cdr3_length: 16
j_call: TRBJ1-3
v_call: TRBV10-3
clone_size: -
d_call: -
cdr3_aa: CAIRGQGGDSGNTIYF
cdr3_nt: TGTGCCATCAGGGGCCAGGGAGGGGACTCTGGAAACACCATATATTTT

cdr3_length: 14
j_call: TRBJ1-1
v_call: TRBV3-1/TRBV3-2
clone_size: -
d_call: -
cdr3_aa: CASSQATADTEAFF
cdr3_nt: TGTGCCAGCAGCCAAGCTACGGCGGACACTGAAGCTTTCTTT

cdr3_length: 11
j_call: TRBJ2-7
v_call: TRBV20-1
clone_size: -
d_call: -
cdr3_aa: CSAEAGSEQYF
cdr3_nt: TGCAGTGCTGAAGCGGGTTCTGAGCAGTACTTC

cdr3_length: 18
j_call: TRBJ1-2
v_call: TRBV9
clone_size: -
d_call: TRBD1
cdr3_aa: CASSVAPGTGMTNYGYTF
cdr3_nt: TGTGCCAGCAGCGTAGCTCCAGGGACAGGGATGACTAACTATGGCTACACCTTC

cdr3_length: 14
j_call: TRBJ1-1
v_call: TRBV30
clone_size: -
d_call: -
cdr3_aa: CAWWGDVMNTEAFF
cdr3_nt: TGTGCCTGGTGGGGGGACGTCATGAACACTGAAGCTTTCTTT

cdr3_length: 12
j_call: TRBJ2-7
v_call: TRBV24-1
clone_size: -
d_call: -
cdr3_aa: CATMSSSYEQYF
cdr3_nt: TGTGCCACCATGTCGAGCTCCTACGAGCAGTACTTC

cdr3_length: 18
j_call: TRBJ2-1
v_call: TRBV2
clone_size: -
d_call: TRBD2
cdr3_aa: CAINQASGRARSYNEQFF
cdr3_nt: TGTGCTATAAATCAGGCTAGCGGGAGGGCCCGGTCCTACAATGAGCAGTTCTTC

cdr3_length: 15
j_call: TRBJ1-4
v_call: TRBV10-3
clone_size: -
d_call: -
cdr3_aa: CAISEDRSTNEKLFF
cdr3_nt: TGTGCCATCAGCGAAGACAGATCAACTAATGAAAAACTGTTTTTT

cdr3_length: 16
j_call: TRBJ1-2
v_call: TRBV27
clone_size: once
d_call: TRBD1
cdr3_aa: CASSPTRTGGAYGYTF
cdr3_nt: TGTGCCAGCAGTCCCACTCGGACAGGGGGCGCCTATGGCTACACCTTC

cdr3_length: 13
j_call: TRBJ1-1
v_call: TRBV2
clone_size: -
d_call: -
cdr3_aa: CASTRRTNTEAFF
cdr3_nt: TGTGCCAGCACACGGCGGACAAACACTGAAGCTTTCTTT

cdr3_length: 14
j_call: TRBJ1-5
v_call: TRBV30
clone_size: -
d_call: TRBD1
cdr3_aa: CAWSGTGGNQPQHF
cdr3_nt: TGTGCCTGGAGCGGGACAGGGGGCAATCAGCCCCAGCATTTT

cdr3_length: 16
j_call: TRBJ2-5
v_call: TRBV7-6
clone_size: -
d_call: TRBD2
cdr3_aa: CASSLNGGEYQETQYF
cdr3_nt: TGTGCCAGCAGCTTAAACGGGGGGGAGTACCAAGAGACCCAGTACTTC

cdr3_length: 15
j_call: TRBJ1-4
v_call: TRBV14
clone_size: -
d_call: -
cdr3_aa: CASSPLISTNEKLFF
cdr3_nt: TGTGCCAGCAGCCCCCTAATCTCAACTAATGAAAAACTGTTTTTT

cdr3_length: 14
j_call: TRBJ2-7
v_call: TRBV27
clone_size: -
d_call: TRBD2
cdr3_aa: CASSFGTSYNEQYF
cdr3_nt: TGTGCCAGCAGTTTCGGGACTAGTTATAACGAGCAGTACTTC

cdr3_length: 15
j_call: TRBJ2-3
v_call: TRBV5-1
clone_size: many
d_call: -
cdr3_aa: CASSLVARRGDTQYF
cdr3_nt: TGCGCCAGCAGCTTGGTGGCTCGGAGGGGAGATACGCAGTATTTT

cdr3_length: 16
j_call: TRBJ1-2
v_call: TRBV14
clone_size: -
d_call: TRBD1
cdr3_aa: CASSAGTGRLLYGYTF
cdr3_nt: TGTGCCAGCAGCGCCGGGACAGGGAGACTTCTCTATGGCTACACCTTC